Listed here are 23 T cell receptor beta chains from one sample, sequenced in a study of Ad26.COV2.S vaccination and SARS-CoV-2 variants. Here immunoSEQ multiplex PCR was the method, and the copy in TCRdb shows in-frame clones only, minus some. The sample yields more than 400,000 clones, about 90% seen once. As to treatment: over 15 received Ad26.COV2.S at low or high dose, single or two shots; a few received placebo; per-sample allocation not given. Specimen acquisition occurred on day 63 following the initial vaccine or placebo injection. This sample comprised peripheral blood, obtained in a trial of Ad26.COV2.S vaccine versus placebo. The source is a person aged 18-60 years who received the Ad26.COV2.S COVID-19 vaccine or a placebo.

This CDR3 reads CASSGQGVHYTF. CDR3 in DNA: TGTGCCAGCAGCGGCCAGGGAGTGCACTACACCTTC. The V gene is TRBV7-2, the J gene TRBJ1-2; maybe TRBD1 (5 bases). Germline V CDR1 and CDR2: SGHTA, FQGNSA. V was shortened by 5 bases and J by 10 bases, with 14 bases between the two germline ends. CDR3 length: 12 amino acids.

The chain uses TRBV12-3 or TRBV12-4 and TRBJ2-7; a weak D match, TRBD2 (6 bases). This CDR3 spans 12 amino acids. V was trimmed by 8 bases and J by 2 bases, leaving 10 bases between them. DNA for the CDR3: TGTGCCAGCGGGGGAGGCCCCTACGAGCAGTACTTC. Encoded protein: CASGGGPYEQYF.

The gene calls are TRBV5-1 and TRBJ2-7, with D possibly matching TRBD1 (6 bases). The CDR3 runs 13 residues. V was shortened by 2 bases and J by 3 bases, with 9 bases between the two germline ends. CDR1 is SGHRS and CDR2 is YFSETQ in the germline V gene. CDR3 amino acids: CASSFGTNYEQYF. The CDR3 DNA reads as TGCGCCAGCAGCTTCGGGACAAACTACGAGCAGTACTTC.

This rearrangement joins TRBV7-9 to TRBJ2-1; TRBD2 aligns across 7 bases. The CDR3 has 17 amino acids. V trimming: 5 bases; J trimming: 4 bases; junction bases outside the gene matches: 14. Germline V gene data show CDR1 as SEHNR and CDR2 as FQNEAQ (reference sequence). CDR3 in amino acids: CASSPGRGWDRYNEQFF. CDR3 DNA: TGTGCCAGCAGCCCGGGGAGGGGTTGGGATCGATACAATGAGCAGTTCTTC.

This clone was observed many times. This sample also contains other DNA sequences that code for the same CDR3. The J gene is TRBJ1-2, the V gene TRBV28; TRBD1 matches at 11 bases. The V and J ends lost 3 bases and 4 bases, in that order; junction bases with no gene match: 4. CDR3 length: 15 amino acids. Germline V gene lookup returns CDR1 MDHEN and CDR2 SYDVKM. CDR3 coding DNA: TGTGCCAGCAGTTTTTTAGGGACAGGGGGCTATGGCTACACCTTC. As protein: CASSFLGTGGYGYTF.

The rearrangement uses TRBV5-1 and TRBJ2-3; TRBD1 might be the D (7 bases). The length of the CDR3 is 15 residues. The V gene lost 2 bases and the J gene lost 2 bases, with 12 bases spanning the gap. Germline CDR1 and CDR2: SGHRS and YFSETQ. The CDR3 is CASSFGRGATDTQYF. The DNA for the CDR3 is TGCGCCAGCAGCTTTGGCAGGGGGGCCACAGATACGCAGTATTTT.

This chain's CDR3 is CASSQRTSGGRGIQYF. Here the CDR3 DNA reads TGCGCCAGCAGCCAGAGGACTAGCGGGGGGCGGGGCATTCAGTACTTC. The chain is built from TRBV4-3 and TRBJ2-4, with 14 nucleotides matching TRBD2. Germline CDR1 is LGHNA and CDR2 is YSLEER. V lost 3 bases and J lost 9; bases outside the gene matches: 7. This CDR3 contains 16 residues.

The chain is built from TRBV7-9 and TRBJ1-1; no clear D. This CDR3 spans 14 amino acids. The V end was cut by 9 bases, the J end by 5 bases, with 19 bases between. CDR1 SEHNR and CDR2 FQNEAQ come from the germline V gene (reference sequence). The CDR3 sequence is CASTPLVGRTEAFF. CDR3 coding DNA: TGTGCCAGTACCCCTCTGGTCGGGCGAACTGAAGCTTTCTTT. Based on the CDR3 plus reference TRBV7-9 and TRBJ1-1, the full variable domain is DTGVSQNPRHKITKRGQNVTFRCDPISEHNRLYWYRQTLGQGPEFLTYFQNEAQLEKSRLLSDRFSAERPKGSFSTLEIQRTEQGDSAMYLCASTPLVGRTEAFFGQGTRLTVV.

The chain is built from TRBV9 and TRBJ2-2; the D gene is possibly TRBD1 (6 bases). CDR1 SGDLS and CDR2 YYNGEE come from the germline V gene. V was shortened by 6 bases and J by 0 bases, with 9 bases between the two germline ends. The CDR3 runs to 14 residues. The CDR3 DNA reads TGTGCCAGCACTGGACAGACGAACACCGGGGAGCTGTTTTTT. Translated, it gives CASTGQTNTGELFF.

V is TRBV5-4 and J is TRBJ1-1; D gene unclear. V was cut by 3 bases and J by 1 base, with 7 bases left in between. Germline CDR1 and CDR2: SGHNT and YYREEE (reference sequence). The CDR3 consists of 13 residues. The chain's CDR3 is CASSSPGNTEAFF. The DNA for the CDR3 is TGTGCCAGCAGCTCCCCTGGGAACACTGAAGCTTTCTTT.

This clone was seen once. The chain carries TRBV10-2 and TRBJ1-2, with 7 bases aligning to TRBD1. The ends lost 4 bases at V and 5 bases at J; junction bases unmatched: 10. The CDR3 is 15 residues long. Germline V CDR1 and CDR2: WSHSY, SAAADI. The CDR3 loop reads CASSGLQGTVYGYTF. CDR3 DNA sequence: TGCGCCAGCAGTGGCCTACAGGGGACCGTTTATGGCTACACCTTC.

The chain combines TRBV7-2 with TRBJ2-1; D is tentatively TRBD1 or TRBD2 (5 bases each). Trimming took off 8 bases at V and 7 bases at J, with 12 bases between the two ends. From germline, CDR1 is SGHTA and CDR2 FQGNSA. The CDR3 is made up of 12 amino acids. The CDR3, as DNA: TGTGCCAGCGCCTTTGGGGGTAATGAGCAGTTCTTC. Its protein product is CASAFGGNEQFF.

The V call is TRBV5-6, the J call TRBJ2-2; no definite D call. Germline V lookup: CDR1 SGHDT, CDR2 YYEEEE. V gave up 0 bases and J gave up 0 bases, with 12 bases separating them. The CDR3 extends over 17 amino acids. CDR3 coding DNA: TGTGCCAGCAGCTTGGAGTATAGGTTGGCGAACACCGGGGAGCTGTTTTTT. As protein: CASSLEYRLANTGELFF.

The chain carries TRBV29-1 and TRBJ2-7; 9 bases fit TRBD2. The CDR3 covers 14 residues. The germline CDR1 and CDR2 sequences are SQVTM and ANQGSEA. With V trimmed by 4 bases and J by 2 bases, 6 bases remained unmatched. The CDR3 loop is CSVVAAGGAYEQYF. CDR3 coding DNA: TGCAGCGTTGTCGCAGCGGGGGGCGCCTACGAGCAGTACTTC.

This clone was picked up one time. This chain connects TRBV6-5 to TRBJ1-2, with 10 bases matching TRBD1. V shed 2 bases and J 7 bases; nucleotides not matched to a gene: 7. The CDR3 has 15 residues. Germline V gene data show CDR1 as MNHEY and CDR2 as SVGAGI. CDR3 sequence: CASSYTGTGERGYTF. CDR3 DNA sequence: TGTGCCAGCAGTTACACGGGGACAGGGGAGCGTGGCTACACCTTC.

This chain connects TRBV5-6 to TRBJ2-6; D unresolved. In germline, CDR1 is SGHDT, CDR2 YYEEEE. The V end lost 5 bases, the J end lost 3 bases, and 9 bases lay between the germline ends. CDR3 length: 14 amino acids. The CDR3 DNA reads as TGTGCCAGCAGGGACGGGCTTGGGGCCAACGTCCTGACTTTC. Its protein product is CASRDGLGANVLTF.

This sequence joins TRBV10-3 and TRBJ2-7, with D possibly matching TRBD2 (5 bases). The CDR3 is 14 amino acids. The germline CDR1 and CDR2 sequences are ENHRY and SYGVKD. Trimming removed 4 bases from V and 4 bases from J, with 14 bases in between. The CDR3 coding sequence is TGTGCCATCAGTGGGGAAGGTGGGAGTTACGAGCAGTACTTC. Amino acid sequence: CAISGEGGSYEQYF.

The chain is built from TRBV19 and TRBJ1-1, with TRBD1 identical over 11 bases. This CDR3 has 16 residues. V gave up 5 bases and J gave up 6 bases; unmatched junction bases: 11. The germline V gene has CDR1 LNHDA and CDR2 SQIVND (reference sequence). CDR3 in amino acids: CASSRTGGRVSAEAFF. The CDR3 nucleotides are TGTGCCAGTAGTCGGACAGGGGGCCGGGTGTCCGCTGAAGCTTTCTTT.

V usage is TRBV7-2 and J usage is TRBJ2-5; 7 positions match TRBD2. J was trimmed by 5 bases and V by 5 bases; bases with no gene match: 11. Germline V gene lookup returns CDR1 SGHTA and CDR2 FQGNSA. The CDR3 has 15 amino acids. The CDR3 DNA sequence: TGTGCCAGCAGCATGGGACTACCAATGGGGGAGACCCAGTACTTC. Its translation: CASSMGLPMGETQYF. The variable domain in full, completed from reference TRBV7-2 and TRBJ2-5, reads GAGVSQSPSNKVTEKGKDVELRCDPISGHTALYWYRQSLGQGLEFLIYFQGNSAPDKSGLPSDRFSAERTGGSVSTLTIQRTQQEDSAVYLCASSMGLPMGETQYFGPGTRLLVL.

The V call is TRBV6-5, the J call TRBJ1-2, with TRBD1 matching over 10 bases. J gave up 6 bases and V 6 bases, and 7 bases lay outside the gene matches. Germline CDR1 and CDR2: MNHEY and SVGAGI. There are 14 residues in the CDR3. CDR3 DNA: TGTGCCAGCAGCCCCGGGGGGACAGGGGATGGCTACACCTTC. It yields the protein CASSPGGTGDGYTF.

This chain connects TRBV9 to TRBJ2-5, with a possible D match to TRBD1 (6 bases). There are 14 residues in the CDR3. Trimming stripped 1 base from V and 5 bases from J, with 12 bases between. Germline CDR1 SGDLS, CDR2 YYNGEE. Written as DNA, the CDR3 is TGTGCCAGCAGCGTAAACAGGGCTTCGGAGACCCAGTACTTC. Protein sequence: CASSVNRASETQYF.

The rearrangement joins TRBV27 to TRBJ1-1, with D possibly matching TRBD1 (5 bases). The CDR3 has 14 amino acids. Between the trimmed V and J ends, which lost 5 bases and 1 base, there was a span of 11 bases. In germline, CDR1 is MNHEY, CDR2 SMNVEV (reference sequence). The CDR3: CASSAGRGNTEAFF. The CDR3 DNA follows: TGTGCCAGCAGTGCTGGGAGGGGGAACACTGAAGCTTTCTTT.

The chain's CDR3 is CASSPQTGNSVYEQYF. DNA for the CDR3: TGTGCCAGTAGTCCGCAGACAGGGAATTCGGTATACGAGCAGTACTTC. The chain carries TRBV19 and TRBJ2-7; 7 positions agree with TRBD1. The CDR3 is 16 amino acids. Germline-derived CDR1 and CDR2 are LNHDA and SQIVND (reference sequence). With V trimmed by 5 bases and J by 4 bases, 14 bases remained unmatched.